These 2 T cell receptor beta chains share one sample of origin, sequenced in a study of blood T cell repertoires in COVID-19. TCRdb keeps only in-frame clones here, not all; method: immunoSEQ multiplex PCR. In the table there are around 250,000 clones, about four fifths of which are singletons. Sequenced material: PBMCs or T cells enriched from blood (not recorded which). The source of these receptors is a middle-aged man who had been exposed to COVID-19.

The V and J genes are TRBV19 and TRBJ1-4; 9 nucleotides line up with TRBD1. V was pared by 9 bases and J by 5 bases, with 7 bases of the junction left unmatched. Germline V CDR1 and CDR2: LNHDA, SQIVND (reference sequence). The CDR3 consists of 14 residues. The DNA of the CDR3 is TGTGCCAGCACCCCAGGACAGGGGAATGAAAAACTGTTTTTT. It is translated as CASTPGQGNEKLFF.

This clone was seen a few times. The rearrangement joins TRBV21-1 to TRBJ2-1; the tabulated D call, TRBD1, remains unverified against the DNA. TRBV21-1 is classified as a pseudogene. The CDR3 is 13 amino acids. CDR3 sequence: CAGKFDSNNEQFF. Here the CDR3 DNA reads TGTGCCGGAAAATTCGACAGCAACAATGAGCAGTTCTTC.